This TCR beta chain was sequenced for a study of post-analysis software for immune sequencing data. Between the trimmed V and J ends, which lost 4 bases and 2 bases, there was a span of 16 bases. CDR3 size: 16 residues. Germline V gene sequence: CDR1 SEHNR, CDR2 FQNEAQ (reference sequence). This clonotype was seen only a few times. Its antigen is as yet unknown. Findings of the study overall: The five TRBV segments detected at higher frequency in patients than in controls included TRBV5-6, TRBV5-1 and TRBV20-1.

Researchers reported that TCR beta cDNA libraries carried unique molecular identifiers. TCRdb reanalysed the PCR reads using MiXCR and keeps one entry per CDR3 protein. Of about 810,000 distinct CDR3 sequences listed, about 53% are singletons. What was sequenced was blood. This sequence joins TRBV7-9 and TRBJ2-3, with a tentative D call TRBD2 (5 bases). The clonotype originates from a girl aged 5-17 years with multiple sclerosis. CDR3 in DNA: TGTGCCAGCAGCTCTGTTGAGACTACCCTCACAGATACGCAGTATTTT. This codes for CASSSVETTLTDTQYF. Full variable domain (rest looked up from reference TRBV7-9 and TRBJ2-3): DTGVSQNPRHKITKRGQNVTFRCDPISEHNRLYWYRQTLGQGPEFLTYFQNEAQLEKSRLLSDRFSAERPKGSFSTLEIQRTEQGDSAMYLCASSSVETTLTDTQYFGPGTRLTVL.